A selection of T cell receptor beta chains follows, all from one sample in a study of shared clonotypes between healthy human individuals. The protocol was immunoSEQ multiplex PCR, while the TCRdb copy is restricted to in-frame clones and leaves out a portion. The sample consists of roughly 700,000 clones, 74% of them appearing once. The material sequenced was memory CD4+ T cells sorted from blood. These receptors originate from a woman under 40 in good health. CDR3s include the opening cysteine and the closing phenylalanine or tryptophan. The order of the fields is D gene, clone size, CDR3 length, J gene, V gene, CDR3 protein, CDR3 DNA. The D gene is left open where the match is weak. Only some rows state a clone size, as once, few, many or a class for expanded clones.

D: TRBD1
size: once
length: 14
J: TRBJ2-1
V: TRBV6-1
CDR3: CASSEGQGRNEQFF
DNA: TGTGCCAGCAGTGAAGGACAGGGGAGAAATGAGCAGTTCTTC

D: NA
size: NA
length: 14
J: TRBJ2-7
V: TRBV5-1
CDR3: CASSLTGRTYEQYF
DNA: TGCGCCAGCAGCTTGACAGGGCGTACCTACGAGCAGTACTTC

D: TRBD1
size: NA
length: 16
J: TRBJ1-5
V: TRBV2
CDR3: CASTGTGSYSNQPQHF
DNA: TGTGCCAGCACCGGGACAGGGAGTTATAGCAATCAGCCCCAGCATTTT

D: NA
size: NA
length: 15
J: TRBJ2-2
V: TRBV27
CDR3: CASSLRQLNTGELFF
DNA: TGTGCCAGCAGTTTGAGGCAGCTCAACACCGGGGAGCTGTTTTTT

D: NA
size: NA
length: 14
J: TRBJ1-5
V: TRBV5-1
CDR3: CASSLGNGGQPQHF
DNA: TGCGCCAGCAGCTTGGGTAACGGAGGTCAGCCCCAGCATTTT

D: NA
size: NA
length: 15
J: TRBJ2-3
V: TRBV7-9
CDR3: CASSLQGSQADTQYF
DNA: TGTGCCAGCAGCCTACAGGGTAGCCAAGCGGATACGCAGTATTTT

D: NA
size: NA
length: 14
J: TRBJ2-3
V: TRBV28
CDR3: CASSPRSGLNTQYF
DNA: TGTGCCAGCAGTCCGCGGAGCGGGTTAAATACGCAGTATTTT

D: NA
size: NA
length: 16
J: TRBJ1-3
V: TRBV28
CDR3: CASTTPGGLSGNTIYF
DNA: TGTGCCAGCACCACCCCGGGGGGTCTCTCTGGAAACACCATATATTTT

D: NA
size: NA
length: 15
J: TRBJ2-7
V: TRBV2
CDR3: CASSESGASYSEQYF
DNA: TGTGCCAGCAGTGAATCAGGGGCCTCCTACTCAGAGCAGTACTTC

D: NA
size: NA
length: 14
J: TRBJ2-5
V: TRBV5-1
CDR3: CASSPGQFQETQYF
DNA: TGCGCCAGCAGCCCAGGCCAGTTTCAAGAGACCCAGTACTTC

D: NA
size: NA
length: 14
J: TRBJ2-5
V: TRBV5-1
CDR3: CASSLGTLQETQYF
DNA: TGCGCCAGCAGCTTGGGGACACTCCAAGAGACCCAGTACTTC

D: NA
size: NA
length: 13
J: TRBJ1-4
V: TRBV30
CDR3: CAWNQGTNEKLFF
DNA: TGTGCCTGGAATCAGGGGACTAATGAAAAACTGTTTTTT

D: TRBD2
size: once
length: 16
J: TRBJ2-7
V: TRBV28
CDR3: CASSAGTSGRTTKQYF
DNA: TGTGCCAGCAGTGCTGGGACTAGCGGGAGAACCACCAAGCAGTACTTC

D: TRBD2
size: once
length: 15
J: TRBJ2-1
V: TRBV6-1
CDR3: CASSEPGLAGDEQFF
DNA: TGTGCCAGCAGTGAACCGGGACTAGCGGGAGATGAGCAGTTCTTC

D: TRBD1
size: NA
length: 16
J: TRBJ2-3
V: TRBV6-1
CDR3: CASGDPRQGVRDTQYF
DNA: TGTGCCAGCGGTGATCCCCGTCAGGGGGTTCGAGATACGCAGTATTTT

D: NA
size: NA
length: 13
J: TRBJ2-3
V: TRBV15
CDR3: CATSRGVTDTQYF
DNA: TGTGCCACCAGCAGAGGGGTGACAGATACGCAGTATTTT

D: TRBD2
size: few
length: 13
J: TRBJ2-1
V: TRBV29-1
CDR3: CNVASGRYNEQFF
DNA: TGCAACGTGGCTAGCGGGAGGTACAATGAGCAGTTCTTC

D: NA
size: NA
length: 13
J: TRBJ2-3
V: TRBV7-9
CDR3: CASSLLSTDTQYF
DNA: TGTGCCAGCAGCTTACTGAGCACAGATACGCAGTATTTT

D: NA
size: NA
length: 15
J: TRBJ2-5
V: TRBV6-5
CDR3: CASSRIGGYQETQYF
DNA: TGTGCCAGCAGTAGGATAGGGGGGTACCAAGAGACCCAGTACTTC

D: NA
size: NA
length: 11
J: TRBJ2-3
V: TRBV20-1
CDR3: CSALTTDTRYF
DNA: TGCAGTGCTTTAACTACAGATACGCGGTATTTT

D: NA
size: few
length: 13
J: TRBJ2-7
V: TRBV10-3
CDR3: CALAPGAGYEQYF
DNA: TGTGCCCTGGCCCCGGGAGCCGGTTACGAGCAGTACTTC

D: TRBD1
size: NA
length: 14
J: TRBJ2-5
V: TRBV28
CDR3: CASSLDRVLETQYF
DNA: TGTGCCAGCAGTTTGGACAGGGTTTTAGAGACCCAGTACTTC

D: NA
size: few
length: 14
J: TRBJ1-4
V: TRBV30
CDR3: CAWSVGGDREKLFF
DNA: TGTGCCTGGAGTGTAGGCGGGGATCGGGAAAAACTGTTTTTT

D: TRBD2
size: NA
length: 16
J: TRBJ2-1
V: TRBV10-2
CDR3: CASSEWSGRFGNEQFF
DNA: TGCGCCAGCAGTGAGTGGAGCGGGAGGTTCGGAAATGAGCAGTTCTTC

D: NA
size: NA
length: 15
J: TRBJ1-2
V: TRBV5-6
CDR3: CASSLWQTSGYGYTF
DNA: TGTGCCAGCAGCTTGTGGCAGACGTCTGGCTATGGCTACACCTTC

D: NA
size: NA
length: 11
J: TRBJ1-1
V: TRBV7-9
CDR3: CASSSNTEAFF
DNA: TGTGCCAGCAGTTCAAACACTGAAGCTTTCTTT

D: NA
size: NA
length: 15
J: TRBJ2-3
V: TRBV4-1
CDR3: CASSQETPFADTQYF
DNA: TGCGCCAGCAGCCAAGAAACACCTTTCGCAGATACGCAGTATTTT

D: NA
size: NA
length: 13
J: TRBJ1-4
V: TRBV2
CDR3: CASSEQLEEKLFF
DNA: TGTGCCAGCAGTGAACAGTTAGAAGAAAAACTGTTTTTT

D: NA
size: NA
length: 14
J: TRBJ1-1
V: TRBV5-1
CDR3: CASSLSAVNTEAFF
DNA: TGCGCCAGCAGCTTAAGCGCAGTGAACACTGAAGCTTTCTTT

D: TRBD1
size: NA
length: 15
J: TRBJ2-4
V: TRBV5-8
CDR3: CASSLQGAAKNIQYF
DNA: TGTGCCAGCAGCTTACAGGGGGCCGCCAAAAACATTCAGTACTTC

D: TRBD2
size: NA
length: 18
J: TRBJ2-4
V: TRBV6-4
CDR3: CASSDSTLRRENKNIQYF
DNA: TGTGCCAGCAGTGACTCGACGCTTAGGCGGGAGAACAAAAACATTCAGTACTTC

D: NA
size: NA
length: 13
J: TRBJ2-5
V: TRBV10-3
CDR3: CAISGSGQETQYF
DNA: TGTGCCATCAGTGGTAGCGGCCAAGAGACCCAGTACTTC

D: NA
size: once
length: 12
J: TRBJ2-1
V: TRBV29-1
CDR3: CSARTAYNEQFF
DNA: TGCAGCGCAAGAACAGCTTACAATGAGCAGTTCTTC

D: TRBD2
size: NA
length: 15
J: TRBJ2-2
V: TRBV2
CDR3: CASSTGTTNTGELFF
DNA: TGTGCCAGCAGTACCGGGACTACTAACACCGGGGAGCTGTTTTTT

D: NA
size: NA
length: 14
J: TRBJ2-7
V: TRBV19
CDR3: CASSIDLLQREQYF
DNA: TGTGCCAGTAGTATAGATCTGTTACAACGCGAGCAGTACTTC

D: NA
size: once
length: 14
J: TRBJ1-2
V: TRBV27
CDR3: CASSPTGQHYGYTF
DNA: TGTGCCAGCAGTCCCACAGGGCAGCACTATGGCTACACCTTC

D: NA
size: NA
length: 16
J: TRBJ1-1
V: TRBV18
CDR3: CASSPLPGFRGTEAFF
DNA: TGTGCCAGCTCACCTTTGCCGGGCTTTAGGGGGACTGAAGCTTTCTTT

D: NA
size: NA
length: 24
J: TRBJ1-5
V: TRBV10-1
CDR3: CASNEGPAKSYNRVPTDSNQPQHF
DNA: TGCGCCAGCAATGAGGGACCCGCGAAGAGTTATAACAGGGTGCCCACGGACAGCAATCAGCCCCAGCATTTT

D: TRBD1
size: NA
length: 16
J: TRBJ2-2
V: TRBV29-1
CDR3: CSVGVPGQGRAGELFF
DNA: TGCAGCGTCGGCGTCCCGGGACAGGGGCGGGCCGGGGAGCTGTTTTTT

D: NA
size: NA
length: 14
J: TRBJ2-1
V: TRBV28
CDR3: CASGLDGLGNEQFF
DNA: TGTGCCAGCGGTTTGGATGGGCTGGGGAATGAGCAGTTCTTC

D: TRBD2
size: NA
length: 13
J: TRBJ2-7
V: TRBV5-1
CDR3: CASSGTSFYEQYF
DNA: TGCGCCAGCAGCGGGACTAGCTTTTACGAGCAGTACTTC

D: TRBD2
size: NA
length: 15
J: TRBJ2-7
V: TRBV5-1
CDR3: CASSFLAGASYEQYF
DNA: TGCGCCAGCAGCTTCCTAGCGGGGGCCTCCTACGAGCAGTACTTC

D: TRBD2
size: few
length: 15
J: TRBJ2-1
V: TRBV5-1
CDR3: CASSLASGSYNEQFF
DNA: TGCGCCAGCAGCTTAGCTAGCGGGTCCTACAATGAGCAGTTCTTC

D: NA
size: NA
length: 15
J: TRBJ2-6
V: TRBV7-2
CDR3: CASSLAGSGANVLTF
DNA: TGTGCCAGCAGCTTAGCTGGCTCTGGGGCCAACGTCCTGACTTTC

D: NA
size: NA
length: 13
J: TRBJ1-2
V: TRBV29-1
CDR3: CSVEGTVNYGYTF
DNA: TGCAGCGTTGAAGGGACAGTTAACTATGGCTACACCTTC

D: NA
size: few
length: 14
J: TRBJ1-5
V: TRBV2
CDR3: CASSGNTGDQPQHF
DNA: TGTGCCAGCAGTGGTAACACGGGAGATCAGCCCCAGCATTTT

D: TRBD1
size: NA
length: 15
J: TRBJ2-7
V: TRBV4-1
CDR3: CASSQGQGSIYEQYF
DNA: TGCGCCAGCAGCCAAGGACAGGGGAGCATCTACGAGCAGTACTTC

D: NA
size: NA
length: 15
J: TRBJ2-1
V: TRBV5-1
CDR3: CASSLSSGSYNEQFF
DNA: TGCGCCAGCAGCTTGAGTTCTGGCTCCTACAATGAGCAGTTCTTC